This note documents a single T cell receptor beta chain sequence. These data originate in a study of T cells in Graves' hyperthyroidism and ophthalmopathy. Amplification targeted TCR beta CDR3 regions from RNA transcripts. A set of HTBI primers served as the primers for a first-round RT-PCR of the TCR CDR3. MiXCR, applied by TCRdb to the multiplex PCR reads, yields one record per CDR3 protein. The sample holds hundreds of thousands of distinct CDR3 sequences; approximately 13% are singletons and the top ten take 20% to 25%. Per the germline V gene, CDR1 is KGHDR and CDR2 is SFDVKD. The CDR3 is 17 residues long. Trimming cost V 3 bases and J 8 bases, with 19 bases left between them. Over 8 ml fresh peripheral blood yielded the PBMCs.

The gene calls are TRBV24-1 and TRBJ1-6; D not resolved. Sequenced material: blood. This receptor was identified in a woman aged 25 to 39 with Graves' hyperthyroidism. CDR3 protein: CATSDPGRGTRDSPLHF. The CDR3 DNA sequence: TGTGCCACCAGTGATCCCGGCCGGGGTACACGGGATTCACCCCTCCACTTT.